Listed here is a single TCR beta chain. The data are from a study of blood T cell repertoires in COVID-19. Overall study: From the United States, Italy and Spain came samples of acute and convalescent COVID-19.

Sequencing used immunoSEQ multiplex PCR; TCRdb keeps in-frame clones, though not all of them. The table has some 120,000 clones, 90% seen once; the top ten hold roughly 4.5%. In germline, CDR1 is SGHTS, CDR2 YDEGEE. The CDR3 runs 14 residues. With V trimmed by 0 bases and J by 9 bases, 6 bases remained unmatched. The sample comprised peripheral blood. The sequence was obtained from a man between 60 and 75 years old with COVID-19, enrolled during active disease. This chain joins TRBV5-8 and TRBJ1-2; 9 nucleotides line up with TRBD1. The CDR3 spells CASSLGGQGESYTF. In nucleotides, the CDR3 is TGTGCCAGCAGCTTGGGGGGACAGGGCGAAAGCTACACCTTC. Filled out from reference TRBV5-8 and TRBJ1-2, the complete variable domain reads EAGVTQSPTHLIKTRGQQATLRCSPISGHTSVYWYQQALGLGLQFLLWYDEGEERNRGNFPPRFSGRQFPNYSSELNVNALELEDSALYLCASSLGGQGESYTFGSGTRLTVV.